One TCR beta chain is described in this entry. What it binds is unknown. The sample belongs to a study of vaccination effects on CD4 cells after COVID-19. Study-level results: Cross-reaction with common cold coronaviruses was seen in only 1 of 255 vaccine-induced clones from healthy vaccinees. Early post-infection timepoints were missing from the study, which also had few convalescent patients. Marked clonal contraction was seen late after vaccination (in both infection- and vaccine-induced clones).

Germline V gene data show CDR1 as SGHAT and CDR2 as FQDESV (reference sequence). The CDR3 consists of 13 residues. After removal of 5 bases from V and 8 bases from J, the junction contained 7 bases not matched to a gene. Expansion with viral peptide pools was applied to antigen-specific CD4+ T cells by the ViraFEST assay prior to sequencing. Subsequent to 10 days of culture, CD4+ T cells were isolated. Vaccinated participants had no history of SARS-CoV-2 infection and tested negative for nucleocapsid antibodies. Cells had half their medium changed to IL-2 medium on days 3 and 7. The repertoire was sequenced with immunoSEQ multiplex PCR; TCRdb's copy has only in-frame clones and lacks some. The data show some 41,000 clones, roughly 79% seen once.

This specimen consisted of CD4+ T cells from PBMCs cultured with SARS-CoV-2 spike peptides, obtained before COVID-19 vaccination. The TCR comes from a human donor who received a COVID-19 vaccine. This rearrangement joins TRBV11-1 to TRBJ1-2, with 8 bases identical to TRBD1. This CDR3 reads CASSQDRARGYTF. The CDR3 bases are TGTGCCAGCAGCCAGGACAGGGCGCGAGGCTACACCTTC.